Sequencing of this T cell receptor (beta chain) was carried out in a study of shared T cell receptors in the human thymus. Per the germline V gene, CDR1 is LNHNV and CDR2 is YYDKDF (reference sequence). V lost 0 bases and J lost 4, with 12 bases in between. The CDR3 covers 15 residues. Clones were sequenced by immunoSEQ multiplex PCR, and TCRdb holds only the in-frame ones, with some missing. This sample has more than 300,000 clones, with roughly 94% found just once. Material for sequencing was thymocytes. The V and J genes are TRBV15 and TRBJ1-1; TRBD1 is a possible D gene (5 bases). The TCR was taken from a human donor. The CDR3 protein is CATSRDEGRLTEAFF. The CDR3 DNA reads TGTGCCACCAGCAGAGATGAGGGGAGGCTCACTGAAGCTTTCTTT.